These T cell receptor beta chains were read from a single sample in a study of beta chain features in type 1 diabetes. Clones were sequenced by immunoSEQ multiplex PCR, and TCRdb holds only the in-frame ones, with some missing. There are around 140,000 clones in the sample; 9% occur only once, and 0.6% to 0.9% lies in the top ten. The sample taken for sequencing was central memory CD4+ T cells from blood. The receptors come from a man under 40 with type 1 diabetes. Both conserved end residues are part of each CDR3. Each record gives: D gene, J gene, clone size, V gene, CDR3 DNA, CDR3 protein. D genes are given only for firm matches. Size is omitted from some rows. Given values are once, few, many or a class for expanded clones.

NA	TRBJ2-5	few	TRBV5-4	TGTGCCAGCAGCCAGGGCGGGAATCAAGAGACCCAGTACTTC	CASSQGGNQETQYF
NA	TRBJ1-2	NA	TRBV5-4	TGTGCCAGCAGGTTGACAGCTAACTATGGCTACACCTTC	CASRLTANYGYTF
TRBD1	TRBJ1-2	few	TRBV7-2	TGTGCCAGCAGCTCTCCCGGGACAGACATTAACTATGGCTACACCTTC	CASSSPGTDINYGYTF
TRBD1	TRBJ1-2	few	TRBV6-5	TGTGCCAGCGCTAAGACAGGGGGCGGCTACACCTTC	CASAKTGGGYTF
TRBD1	TRBJ2-1	NA	TRBV18	TGTGCCAGCTCACCGACAGGGTCCAATGAGCAGTTCTTC	CASSPTGSNEQFF
TRBD1	TRBJ2-7	NA	TRBV9	TGTGCCAGCAGCGTTGACAGGGGGGATCGCGAGCAGTACTTC	CASSVDRGDREQYF
NA	TRBJ2-3	NA	TRBV29-1	TGCAGCATTAAGACAGGTACAGATACGCAGTATTTT	CSIKTGTDTQYF
NA	TRBJ1-1	NA	TRBV2	TGTGCCAGCATAAAGGAGAGGACAACTGAAGCTTTCTTT	CASIKERTTEAFF
NA	TRBJ1-1	few	TRBV6-5	TGTGCCAGCAGCCAGCCGGGACACGGGAACACTGAAGCTTTCTTT	CASSQPGHGNTEAFF
TRBD2	TRBJ2-3	few	TRBV11-2	TGTGCCAGCAGCCGCTCACTAGCGGAAACAGATACGCAGTATTTT	CASSRSLAETDTQYF
TRBD1	TRBJ1-2	NA	TRBV6-1	TGTGCCAGCATCCCCACACAGGGGCACTATGGCTACACCTTC	CASIPTQGHYGYTF
NA	TRBJ2-2	few	TRBV5-6	TGTGCCAGCAGCACAGGGCAGCGAGGCACCGGGGAGCTGTTTTTT	CASSTGQRGTGELFF
NA	TRBJ1-1	few	TRBV11-1	TGTGCCAGCAGCTTAGATGGAGGGGACACTGAAGCTTTCTTT	CASSLDGGDTEAFF
TRBD1	TRBJ1-2	few	TRBV28	TGTGCCAGCAGTTCCGGGACAGACTATGGCTACACCTTC	CASSSGTDYGYTF
NA	TRBJ1-2	once	TRBV28	TGTGCCAGCGGCCGCGGGGGCCCTGGCTACACCTTC	CASGRGGPGYTF
NA	TRBJ2-7	NA	TRBV5-6	TGTGCCAGCAGCATAAACAGGGTGCAGTACTTC	CASSINRVQYF
TRBD2	TRBJ2-3	NA	TRBV7-3	TGTGCCAGCAGCTCGGGAGCGGGGGGTCAGGATACGCAGTATTTT	CASSSGAGGQDTQYF
NA	TRBJ2-5	few	TRBV10-3	TGTGCCATCAGCCTGACAAAAGAGACCCAGTACTTC	CAISLTKETQYF
TRBD2	TRBJ2-7	few	TRBV4-2	TGTGCCAGCAGCCAAAAGGGACTAGTCGGAGAGCAGTACTTC	CASSQKGLVGEQYF
NA	TRBJ2-1	NA	TRBV7-2	TGTGCCAGCACCTCAGGACCGTTAAGCGGGAATGAGCAGTTCTTC	CASTSGPLSGNEQFF
TRBD1	TRBJ2-5	NA	TRBV5-1	TGCGCCAGCAGCTTCGGGACAGGCCAAGAGACCCAGTACTTC	CASSFGTGQETQYF
NA	TRBJ1-5	NA	TRBV12-5	TGTGCTAGTGGTCCCGAGTCGGGGGGGCCCCAGCATTTT	CASGPESGGPQHF
TRBD1	TRBJ2-5	few	TRBV7-2	TGTGCCAGCAGCAAGGGACAGAGGGAGACCCAGTACTTC	CASSKGQRETQYF
NA	TRBJ1-2	few	TRBV5-6	TGTGCCAGCTCCTACAGGGAACCCTATGGCTACACCTTC	CASSYREPYGYTF
TRBD1	TRBJ2-6	NA	TRBV7-6	TGTGCCAGCAGCCCGACGACAGGGCTGGGGGCCAACGTCCTGACTTTC	CASSPTTGLGANVLTF
TRBD2	TRBJ2-3	once	TRBV7-2	TGTGCCAGCAGCTTAGGGCCTAGCGGCGGCGATACGCAGTATTTT	CASSLGPSGGDTQYF
NA	TRBJ2-1	NA	TRBV5-1	TGCGCCAGCAGCTCTGGAGTTAACAATGAGCAGTTCTTC	CASSSGVNNEQFF
TRBD1	TRBJ2-7	NA	TRBV18	TGTGCCAGCTCGCTACAGGGGGCGGGCCACGAGCAGTACTTC	CASSLQGAGHEQYF
TRBD2	TRBJ2-3	few	TRBV4-1	TGCGCCAGCAGCCCCCGACTAGCGGGGGGTTTAGATACGCAGTATTTT	CASSPRLAGGLDTQYF
NA	TRBJ2-6	NA	TRBV7-9	TGTGCCAGCAGCCAACGGTACTCTGGGGCCAACGTCCTGACTTTC	CASSQRYSGANVLTF
NA	TRBJ2-1	NA	TRBV5-4	TGTGCCAGCAGCTCGGGAGTCGGGGTCTATGAGCAGTTCTTC	CASSSGVGVYEQFF
TRBD1	TRBJ2-1	few	TRBV7-3	TGTGCCAGCAGCTTAAGGACAGGGGGTACTGAGCAGTTCTTC	CASSLRTGGTEQFF
TRBD1	TRBJ2-1	NA	TRBV2	TGTGCCAGCACCGGGACAGAGTACAATGAGCAGTTCTTC	CASTGTEYNEQFF